This T cell receptor beta chain was captured by sequencing in a study of graft-versus-host responses after intestinal transplantation. As concerns this clone: Its antigen is currently unknown.

Libraries were prepared by immunoSEQ multiplex PCR; TCRdb keeps only in-frame clonotypes and omits some of them. Of about 100,000 clones in the sample, roughly 89% were seen once. This material consisted of unstimulated CD4+ T cells sorted from spleen or lymph node cells, taken before transplant. The clonotype was recovered from a human donor who was the organ donor for an intestinal transplant.

This chain's CDR3 is CASSAGTGLAEQYF. In DNA form, the CDR3 reads TGTGCCAGCAGTGCCGGGACAGGGTTAGCCGAGCAGTACTTC. The gene calls are TRBV6-5 and TRBJ2-7; 9 bases line up with TRBD1. The CDR3 sequence is 14 residues long. CDR1 and CDR2 from the germline V gene are MNHEY and SVGAGI. V shed 5 bases, J shed 6 bases, and the junction held 8 bases outside the gene matches.